Described below is a single T cell receptor beta chain sequence and its context. Its antigen is still unknown. Selected positively for CCR7 and CD45RO-negative, naive CD8 cells excluded terminally differentiated effector memory CD45RA+ cells. Samples underwent the assay at deep level. An even split of each subset's genomic DNA across several immunoSEQ plates was performed. Authors' analysis steps: Junction-only sequences produced by ImmunoSEQ had no quality scores, so filtering differed. Here immunoSEQ multiplex PCR was the method, and the copy in TCRdb shows in-frame clones only, minus some. That table gives V, J and clone size, and the DNA gave D and trimming. The sample carries about 2 million clones, 85% to 95% recorded once. The sample belongs to a study of shared clonotypes between healthy human individuals. Notes on the study in general: Tissues were not sampled, only blood, and their repertoires likely differ.

This TCR was recovered from a young man in good health. The sequenced sample was naive CD8+ T cells sorted from blood.

This CDR3 is CASSQGGYTEAFF. CDR3 bases: TGTGCCAGCAGCCAAGGCGGATACACTGAAGCTTTCTTT. The rearrangement links TRBV4-2 to TRBJ1-1; D not certain. This CDR3 is 13 amino acids long. V was cut by 1 base and J by 3 bases, with 6 bases left in between. Germline CDR1 and CDR2: LGHNA and YNFKEQ.